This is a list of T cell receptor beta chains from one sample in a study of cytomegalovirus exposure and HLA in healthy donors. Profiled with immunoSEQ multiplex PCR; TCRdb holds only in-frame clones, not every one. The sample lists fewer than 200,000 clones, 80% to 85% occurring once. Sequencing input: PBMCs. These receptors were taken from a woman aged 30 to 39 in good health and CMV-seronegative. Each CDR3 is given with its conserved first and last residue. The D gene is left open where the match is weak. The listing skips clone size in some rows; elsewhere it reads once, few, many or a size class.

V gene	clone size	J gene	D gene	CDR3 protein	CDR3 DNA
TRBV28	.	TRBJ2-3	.	CASRMTGAGTDTQYF	TGTGCCAGCAGGATGACTGGGGCGGGGACAGATACGCAGTATTTT
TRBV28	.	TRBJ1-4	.	CASSPVDNEKLFF	TGTGCCAGCAGCCCAGTCGATAATGAAAAACTGTTTTTT
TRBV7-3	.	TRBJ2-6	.	CASSPTYSGANVLTF	TGTGCCAGCAGCCCAACCTACTCTGGGGCCAACGTCCTGACTTTC
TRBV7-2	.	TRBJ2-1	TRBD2	CASSSGLAGGQPRYEQFF	TGTGCCAGCAGCTCGGGACTAGCGGGGGGCCAGCCCAGGTATGAGCAGTTCTTC
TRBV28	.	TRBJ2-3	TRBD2	CASSFSGGDTQYF	TGTGCCAGCAGTTTCTCGGGGGGAGATACGCAGTATTTT
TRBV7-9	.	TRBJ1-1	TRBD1	CASSPIGDRGAFF	TGTGCCAGCAGCCCTATCGGTGACAGGGGGGCTTTCTTT
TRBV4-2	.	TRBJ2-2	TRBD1	CASSLGQGRNTGELFF	TGTGCCAGCAGTCTCGGACAGGGCCGGAACACCGGGGAGCTGTTTTTT
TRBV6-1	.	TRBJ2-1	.	CASHRGSYNEQFF	TGTGCCAGCCACCGAGGCAGCTACAATGAGCAGTTCTTC
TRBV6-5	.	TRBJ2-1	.	CASSYSASSREQFF	TGTGCCAGCAGTTACTCGGCCAGTTCCCGTGAGCAGTTCTTC
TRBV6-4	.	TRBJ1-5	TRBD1	CASDRGPGHLQPQHF	TGTGCCAGCGACAGGGGGCCGGGCCACCTTCAGCCCCAGCATTTT
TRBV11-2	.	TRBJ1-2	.	CASSSSQGANYGYTF	TGTGCCAGCAGCTCCTCACAGGGTGCTAACTATGGCTACACCTTC
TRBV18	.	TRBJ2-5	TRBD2	CASSPTSGRETQYF	TGTGCCAGCTCACCCACGAGCGGGAGAGAGACCCAGTACTTC
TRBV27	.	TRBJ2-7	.	CASSLSSYEQYF	TGTGCCAGCAGTCTGAGCTCCTACGAGCAGTACTTC
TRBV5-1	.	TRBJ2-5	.	CASSLGVEETQYF	TGCGCCAGCAGCTTGGGGGTGGAGGAGACCCAGTACTTC
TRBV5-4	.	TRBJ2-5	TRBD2	CASSPSGGTLQETQYF	TGTGCCAGCAGCCCTAGCGGGGGGACCCTACAAGAGACCCAGTACTTC
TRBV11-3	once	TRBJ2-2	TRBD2	CASSSRTSPGELFF	TGTGCCAGCAGCTCTCGGACTAGCCCCGGGGAGCTGTTTTTT
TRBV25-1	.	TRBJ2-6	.	CASSPAWGQVSGANVLTF	TGTGCCAGCAGCCCCGCGTGGGGGCAAGTCTCTGGGGCCAACGTCCTGACTTTC
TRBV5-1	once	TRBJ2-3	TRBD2	CASSSLAGEDTQYF	TGCGCCAGCAGCTCGTTAGCGGGAGAAGATACGCAGTATTTT
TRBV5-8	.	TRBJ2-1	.	CASSPGLSYNEQFF	TGTGCCAGCAGCCCGGGTCTTTCCTACAATGAGCAGTTCTTC
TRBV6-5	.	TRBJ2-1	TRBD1	CASSYSPDRWNEQFF	TGTGCCAGCAGTTACTCCCCGGACAGGTGGAATGAGCAGTTCTTC
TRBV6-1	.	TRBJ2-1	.	CASSVAETGISSYNEQFF	TGCGCCAGCAGTGTGGCAGAGACGGGGATTAGCTCCTACAATGAGCAGTTCTTC
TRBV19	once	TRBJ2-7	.	CASSRSGTQYF	TGTGCCAGTAGTAGGTCGGGTACGCAGTACTTC
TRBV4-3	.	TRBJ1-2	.	CASNQDQGQNYGYTF	TGCGCCAGCAACCAAGATCAAGGACAGAACTATGGCTACACCTTC
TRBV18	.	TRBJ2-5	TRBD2	CASSPYNSGQETQYF	TGTGCCAGCTCACCATATAATAGCGGGCAAGAGACCCAGTACTTC
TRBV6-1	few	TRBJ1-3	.	CASSELTDGTGNTIYF	TGTGCCAGCAGTGAACTGACAGATGGCACTGGAAACACCATATATTTT
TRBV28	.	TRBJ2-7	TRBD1	CASSKPRPGTGAFSYEQYF	TGTGCCAGCAGTAAGCCGAGACCCGGGACAGGGGCGTTCTCCTACGAGCAGTACTTC
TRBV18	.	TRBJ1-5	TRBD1	CASSPTGTVTDQPQHF	TGTGCCAGCTCACCGACAGGGACGGTGACGGATCAGCCCCAGCATTTT
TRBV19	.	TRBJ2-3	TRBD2	CASSGYLGTSGKNNRRTDTQYF	TGTGCCAGTAGTGGCTACTTAGGGACTAGCGGGAAGAACAATCGTCGCACAGATACGCAGTATTTT
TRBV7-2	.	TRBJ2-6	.	CASSFPRTDSGANVLTF	TGTGCCAGCAGCTTCCCTCGGACAGACTCTGGGGCCAACGTCCTGACTTTC
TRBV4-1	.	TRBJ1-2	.	CASSQVSIPGRDYGYTF	TGCGCCAGCAGCCAAGTGTCTATTCCGGGGAGGGACTATGGCTACACCTTC
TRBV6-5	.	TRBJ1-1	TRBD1	CASSYLGQGGTEAFF	TGTGCCAGCAGTTACTTGGGACAGGGAGGCACTGAAGCTTTCTTT
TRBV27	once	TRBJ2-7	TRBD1	CASRRTGTGIYEQYF	TGTGCCAGCAGGCGCACCGGGACAGGGATATACGAGCAGTACTTC
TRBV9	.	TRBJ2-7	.	CASSVAGLSSYEQYF	TGTGCCAGCAGCGTAGCCGGGTTAAGCTCCTACGAGCAGTACTTC